This TCR beta chain originates from a study of shared clonotypes between healthy human individuals. The deep-level immunoSEQ assay was used. The repertoire was sequenced with immunoSEQ multiplex PCR; TCRdb's copy has only in-frame clones and lacks some. This table holds a few million clones, just over 90% found once. General study results and limits: Memory subsets generally showed lower estimated richness than naive subsets. Relative to clonotypes present in all four donors, those not shared had lower generation probabilities.

The CDR3 spans 14 residues. V was clipped by 3 bases and J by 8 bases, with 14 bases between them. The V gene's germline CDR1 is MNHNS and CDR2 SASEGT. This clone has only one observation. The antigen is undetermined. The rearrangement joins TRBV6-1 to TRBJ2-1; D assignment may be TRBD1 or TRBD2 (5 bases each). Input material: naive CD4+ T cells from PBMCs. Subset given: CD45RA+ positively selected. The receptor was derived from a man aged 18 to 35 in good health. Some clones in this sample may be carry-over from other donors' samples. The CDR3 here is CASSEGVGRDEQFF. Written as DNA, the CDR3 is TGTGCCAGCAGTGAGGGGGTGGGGCGGGATGAGCAGTTCTTC.